This T cell receptor (beta chain) was captured in a study of blood T cell repertoires in COVID-19. Germline CDR1 SGDLS, CDR2 YYNGEE. V was pared by 0 bases and J by 2 bases, with 12 bases between. The CDR3 extends over 16 amino acids. Participants, about 18 to 95 years old, spanned under 25 US areas. Participants' reported clinical history set cohort assignment. Study processing details: From reference gene primer amplification, estimates of nucleated cell counts were derived. Libraries were prepared by immunoSEQ multiplex PCR; TCRdb keeps only in-frame clonotypes and omits some of them. Clone size and V and J calls were adopted from that table, with D and trimming inferred from the DNA. The sample has roughly 250,000 clones, around 88% seen once.

The rearrangement joins TRBV9 to TRBJ1-3; D might be TRBD1 (6 bases). Material for sequencing was PBMCs or T cells enriched from blood (not recorded which). This clonotype originated in a woman between 40 and 50 years old with acute COVID-19. The CDR3 spells CASSVDLQGTGNTIYF. The CDR3 DNA follows: TGTGCCAGCAGCGTAGACCTACAGGGCACTGGAAACACCATATATTTT.